This T cell receptor (beta chain) was identified during a study of shared clonotypes between healthy human individuals. Every one of the donors was a Caucasian adult that lived in Nashville, Tennessee. CDR1 SGHRS and CDR2 YFSETQ come from the germline V gene. The V and J ends lost 2 bases and 0 bases, in that order; junction bases with no gene match: 3. This CDR3 contains 17 residues. Genomic DNA belonging to each subset was distributed in equal measure over several immunoSEQ plates. Some clones are missing from TCRdb's copy, which holds only in-frame ones; the method was immunoSEQ multiplex PCR. The sample has 2 million to 2.5 million clones, 85% to 95% seen once; the top ten hold approximately 0.13%.

The chain employs TRBV5-1 and TRBJ2-6, with TRBD1 identical over 9 bases. The material sequenced was naive CD4+ T cells sorted from blood. As for subset: CD45RA+ positively selected. The sequence came from a man aged 18-30 years in good health. CDR3 bases: TGCGCCAGCAGCTTCGGGACAGGGTTCTCTGGGGCCAACGTCCTGACTTTC. Translation gives CASSFGTGFSGANVLTF.